This passage covers 3 T cell receptor beta chains from one sample sequenced in a study of molecular identifiers for immune sequencing clone quantification. TCRdb itself ran the PCR reads through MiXCR, one entry per CDR3 protein. This sample has approximately 590,000 distinct CDR3 sequences; about 25% occur once, and the top ten carry about 0.78%. The sample consisted of naive CD8+ T cells from blood, with Jurkat cell RNA spiked in. Subset given: FACS-sorted CD8+CD4-CCR7+CD45RA+ naive T cells. Receptors originate from a human donor in good health. Some libraries in this study had Jurkat cell RNA spiked in.

The chain recombines TRBV13 with TRBJ2-2, with 8 bases identical to TRBD2. This CDR3 comprises 15 residues. CDR1 is PRHDT, CDR2 FYEKMQ, per germline (reference sequence). J gave up 1 base and V 4 bases, and 2 bases lay outside the gene matches. The CDR3: CASSSTSENTGELFF. For the CDR3, the DNA is TGTGCCAGCAGCTCGACTAGCGAGAACACCGGGGAGCTGTTTTTT.

CDR3: CASGLLGEQYF. The CDR3 DNA follows: TGTGCCAGCGGCCTCCTTGGAGAGCAGTACTTC. J is TRBJ2-7 and V is TRBV7-9; D unresolved. The germline V and J ends were trimmed by 8 bases and 7 bases, with 12 bases remaining between them. CDR1 and CDR2 (germline): SEHNR, FQNEAQ (reference sequence). The CDR3 runs 11 residues. Full variable domain (remainder filled in from reference TRBV7-9 and TRBJ2-7): DTGVSQNPRHKITKRGQNVTFRCDPISEHNRLYWYRQTLGQGPEFLTYFQNEAQLEKSRLLSDRFSAERPKGSFSTLEIQRTEQGDSAMYLCASGLLGEQYFGPGTRLTVT.

The V and J genes are TRBV10-3 and TRBJ2-3; D may be TRBD1 (6 bases). This CDR3 is built from 18 residues. From germline, CDR1 is ENHRY and CDR2 SYGVKD. Trimming cost V 0 bases and J 0 bases, with 16 bases left between them. This chain's CDR3 is CAISESSQRDTSTDTQYF. The CDR3 coding sequence is TGTGCCATCAGTGAGTCGAGTCAACGGGACACTAGCACAGATACGCAGTATTTT.